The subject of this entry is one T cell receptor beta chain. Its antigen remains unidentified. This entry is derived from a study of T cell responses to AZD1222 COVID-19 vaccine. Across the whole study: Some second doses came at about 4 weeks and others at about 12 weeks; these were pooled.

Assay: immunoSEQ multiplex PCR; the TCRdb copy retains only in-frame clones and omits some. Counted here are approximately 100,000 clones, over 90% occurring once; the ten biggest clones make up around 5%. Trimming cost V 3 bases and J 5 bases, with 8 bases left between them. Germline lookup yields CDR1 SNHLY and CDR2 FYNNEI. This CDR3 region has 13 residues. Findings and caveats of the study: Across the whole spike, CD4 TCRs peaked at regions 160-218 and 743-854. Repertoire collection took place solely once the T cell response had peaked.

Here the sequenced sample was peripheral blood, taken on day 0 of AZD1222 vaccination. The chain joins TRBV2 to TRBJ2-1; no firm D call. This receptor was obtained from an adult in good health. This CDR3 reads CASSEWNHNEQFF. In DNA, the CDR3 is TGTGCCAGCAGTGAGTGGAATCACAATGAGCAGTTCTTC.